Sequencing of this TCR beta chain was carried out in a study of T cell changes during pregnancy in multiple sclerosis. Germline lookup yields CDR1 GTSNPN and CDR2 SVGIG (reference sequence). Deletions cut 3 bases from V and 4 bases from J, with 10 bases between. The CDR3 loop spans 13 amino acids. Clones were read by immunoSEQ multiplex PCR, and TCRdb kept only the in-frame ones, dropping some. The table shows 60,000 to 90,000 clones, with roughly 90% occurring only once. This clone was observed once. This sequence joins TRBV30 and TRBJ1-5, with D unresolved. The sequence was collected from a female donor with multiple sclerosis, enrolled in a pregnancy study. Sequencing was performed on peripheral blood, taken before pregnancy. CDR3 residues: CAWSAQVNQPQHF. CDR3 in DNA: TGTGCCTGGAGCGCCCAGGTAAATCAGCCCCAGCATTTT.